This T cell receptor beta chain was sequenced during a study of blood T cell repertoires in COVID-19 (dated by TCRdb to 2020 to 2021). For the wider study: The collaborator samples originated in the United States, Italy and Spain and spanned the acute and convalescent phases of COVID-19. HLA class I and class II types, where available, came from metadata supplied by the sample provider rather than from assay-based typing. The repertoires were released in a freely available public database intended as a resource for research on the immune response to SARS-CoV-2. The samples were drawn from two sources: the first 160 participants of the ongoing ImmuneRACE study, and 950 to 1,500 subjects contributed by 6 global collaborators. The dataset comprised deeply sampled blood TCRbeta repertoires from subjects exposed to, actively infected with, or recovered from COVID-19. The material from the prospective study consisted of cDNA or gDNA derived from T cells, B-cell-depleted T cells, or PBMCs. Sample metadata almost always included a de-identified subject ID, COVID-19 status, age in years and sex. The paper's findings and limits, for the study overall: The quantity of clinical and demographic metadata differed by source and by participant and was supplied without curation.

V loses 4 bases at its end and J loses 2 bases; junction bases beyond the gene matches: 0. The germline V gene provides CDR1 WSHSY and CDR2 SAAADI. Its CDR3 holds 13 amino acids, cysteine through phenylalanine. CDR3 DNA only is kept here, 39 bases in frame from base 1. This clone was seen only once. Its target antigen remains unknown. No much larger clone is present one base from it, and per-base qualities are unavailable. TCRbeta CDR3 regions were amplified from genomic DNA using the immunoSEQ Assay, a bias-controlled multiplex PCR. On the study's bioinformatics: Nucleated cell counts per sample were estimated from amplification of reference gene primers within the assay. To quantify the absolute abundance of each unique TCRbeta CDR3 rearrangement, sequence reads were collapsed and filtered. For each sample, productive Simpson clonality was calculated as the square root of Simpson's diversity index over productive rearrangements. What TCRdb holds here is the immuneACCESS table cut down to in-frame rearrangements. Part of the clones is not present; checked against another copy, under half of the missing clones reflect an unresolved V gene, and the others are unexplained. The V and J calls and the clone size are those of that table, but D and trimming were determined from the DNA. The sample records approximately 110,000 clones, over 75% of which are singletons. 32% of the sample comes from the top ten.

Each collaborating institution followed its own protocols to collect whole blood in K2EDTA tubes. Collaborator samples were shipped for TCRbeta analysis as frozen whole blood, isolated PBMCs, or DNA extracted from either sample type. Sequenced: peripheral blood. The chain is assembled from TRBV10-2 and TRBJ1-2, with TRBD1 identical over 8 junction bases. This clonotype was obtained from a woman older than 75 with acute or convalescent COVID-19. The CDR3 reads as follows: CASSGQGNYGYTF. The DNA is as follows: TGCGCCAGCAGTGGACAGGGGAACTATGGCTACACCTTC.